One and the same sample provided the 27 T cell receptor beta chains below, sequenced in a study of siplizumab effects on memory and regulatory T cells. Assay used: immunoSEQ multiplex PCR; TCRdb lists only in-frame clones, some missing. The sample holds about 120,000 clones, around 93% seen once. Sequencing was carried out using non-Treg CD4+ T cells sorted from blood. The receptor set was obtained from a human donor in good health.

This chain links TRBV7-9 with TRBJ2-1; possible D gene TRBD1, 5 bases. CDR1 SEHNR and CDR2 FQNEAQ come from the germline V gene (reference sequence). Trimming stripped 1 base from V and 4 bases from J, with 14 bases between. This CDR3 spans 16 amino acids. In nucleotides, the CDR3 is TGTGCCAGCAGCTTAGTCACGGGCAGGGAATACAATGAGCAGTTCTTC. Amino acid sequence: CASSLVTGREYNEQFF.

The rearrangement joins TRBV7-3 to TRBJ2-1, with 8 positions matching TRBD2. Germline CDR1 reads SGHTA; CDR2 reads FQGTGA. V was clipped by 4 bases and J by 3 bases; unmatched bases: 14. CDR3 length: 18 residues. CDR3 DNA: TGTGCCAGCAGCTCTCAGCCCCAGACTAGCGTAAACTACAATGAGCAGTTCTTC. Translated, it gives CASSSQPQTSVNYNEQFF.

The rearrangement uses TRBV25-1 and TRBJ1-5; D uncertain. This CDR3 is 13 amino acids long. Trimming pared 5 bases from V and 5 bases from J, leaving 10 bases between. Germline lookup yields CDR1 MGHDK and CDR2 SYGVNS. CDR3 DNA: TGTGCCAGCAGTCCCACGGGTCATCAGCCCCAGCATTTT. Amino acids: CASSPTGHQPQHF. The full variable domain, with the rest looked up from reference TRBV25-1 and TRBJ1-5, is EADIYQTPRYLVIGTGKKITLECSQTMGHDKMYWYQQDPGMELHLIHYSYGVNSTEKGDLSSESTVSRIRTEHFPLTLESARPSHTSQYLCASSPTGHQPQHFGDGTRLSIL.

As DNA, the CDR3 is TGTGCCAGTAGTATAGATCGACTTAGTAGCAATCAGCCCCAGCATTTT. Its translation is CASSIDRLSSNQPQHF. This chain uses TRBV19 with TRBJ1-5; no reliable D call. V lost 0 bases and J lost 0, with 9 bases in between. The CDR3 is 16 amino acids. Germline loops: CDR1 LNHDA, CDR2 SQIVND (reference sequence).

The CDR3 here is CASSGGTGHGYTF. In DNA, the CDR3 is TGTGCCAGCAGTGGTGGGACAGGCCATGGCTACACCTTC. J is TRBJ1-2 and V is TRBV6-6, with TRBD1 matching 8 bases. Trimming removed 5 bases from V and 6 bases from J; junction bases left unmatched: 5. This CDR3 has 13 residues. Per the germline V gene, CDR1 is MNHNY and CDR2 is SVGAGI (reference sequence).

The V and J genes are TRBV6-1 and TRBJ2-7; D unclear. Germline CDR1 is MNHNS and CDR2 is SASEGT. This CDR3 region has 14 residues. The V end was cut by 2 bases, the J end by 1 base, with 9 bases between. The DNA for the CDR3 is TGTGCCAGCAGTGAATTCTCCGATTCCTACGAGCAGTACTTC. Translating it yields CASSEFSDSYEQYF.

This rearrangement joins TRBV5-1 to TRBJ2-2; the D gene is possibly TRBD2 (5 bases). From germline, CDR1 is SGHRS and CDR2 YFSETQ. Between the trimmed V and J ends, which lost 3 bases and 6 bases, there was a span of 15 bases. The CDR3 extends over 15 amino acids. The CDR3 nucleotides read TGCGCCAGCAGCTGGAAGGGAGAGGATGCCGGGGAGCTGTTTTTT. It codes for CASSWKGEDAGELFF.

The chain couples TRBV19 to TRBJ2-3, with D hard to call. V lost 2 bases and J lost 6, with 6 bases in between. Germline-derived CDR1 and CDR2 are LNHDA and SQIVND (reference sequence). This CDR3 is built from 12 residues. The CDR3 protein is CASSIKGDTQYF. In DNA, the CDR3 is TGTGCCAGTAGTATAAAAGGGGATACGCAGTATTTT. Complete variable domain (other parts from reference TRBV19 and TRBJ2-3): DGGITQSPKYLFRKEGQNVTLSCEQNLNHDAMYWYRQDPGQGLRLIYYSQIVNDFQKGDIAEGYSVSREKKESFPLTVTSAQKNPTAFYLCASSIKGDTQYFGPGTRLTVL.

V and J are TRBV11-2 and TRBJ1-2; D remains unclear. CDR3 length equals 13 residues. V was shortened by 1 base and J by 6 bases, with 9 bases between the two germline ends. Per the germline V gene, CDR1 is SGHAT and CDR2 is FQNNGV. CDR3 sequence (DNA): TGTGCCAGCAGCTTAGGGGTAGGCGATGGCTACACCTTC. Amino acid sequence: CASSLGVGDGYTF.

The table lists this clone with a count of one. The CDR3 DNA sequence: TGTGCCAGCAGTGACTTTGCGGGGGGGCTCAATGAGCAGTTCTTC. It encodes CASSDFAGGLNEQFF. The J gene is TRBJ2-1, the V gene TRBV6-4; 9 bases agree with TRBD2. The CDR3 sequence is 15 residues long. Germline V gene data show CDR1 as MRHNA and CDR2 as SNTAGT. The V gene end was trimmed by 1 base and the J gene end by 6 bases; junction bases not matched to a gene: 4.

The chain employs TRBV10-2 and TRBJ1-1; D is unclear. The CDR3 consists of 11 residues. From germline, CDR1 is WSHSY and CDR2 SAAADI. With 6 bases removed from V and 5 bases from J, the gap between germline ends came to 7 bases. In DNA form, the CDR3 reads TGCGCCAGCAGGGCGGGGACTGAAGCTTTCTTT. This sequence encodes CASRAGTEAFF.

The chain recombines TRBV4-1 with TRBJ1-5; D is unresolved. The length of the CDR3 is 14 residues. V lost 4 bases to trimming and J lost 2 bases, with 9 bases between them. Germline assignment: CDR1 MGHRA and CDR2 YSYEKL. CDR3 DNA sequence: TGCGCCAGCAGCCGGAGTCTTGGCAATCAGCCCCAGCATTTT. It specifies CASSRSLGNQPQHF.

The rearrangement uses TRBV19 and TRBJ2-3; 9 bases are a match to TRBD1. V lost 8 bases, J lost 1 base, and 7 bases stayed unmatched. The germline V gene has CDR1 LNHDA and CDR2 SQIVND (reference sequence). The CDR3 is 15 amino acids. CDR3 nucleotides: TGTGCCAGTTCACCCGGGACAGGGCGCACAGATACGCAGTATTTT. Its protein is CASSPGTGRTDTQYF. Using reference TRBV19 and TRBJ2-3 for the parts outside the CDR3, the full variable domain is DGGITQSPKYLFRKEGQNVTLSCEQNLNHDAMYWYRQDPGQGLRLIYYSQIVNDFQKGDIAEGYSVSREKKESFPLTVTSAQKNPTAFYLCASSPGTGRTDTQYFGPGTRLTVL.

The chain links TRBV9 to TRBJ2-2; D unclear. This CDR3 has 11 amino acids. Germline values: CDR1 SGDLS, CDR2 YYNGEE. V lost 7 bases to trimming and J lost 5 bases, with 6 bases between them. This CDR3 reads CASGPTGELFF. The CDR3 DNA reads TGTGCCAGCGGGCCTACCGGGGAGCTGTTTTTT.

The rearrangement joins TRBV6-5 to TRBJ1-1; no clear D gene. There are 14 residues in the CDR3. The V and J ends lost 5 bases and 0 bases respectively, with 10 bases between them. Germline CDR1 and CDR2: MNHEY and SVGAGI. CDR3 region: CASSSGVLNTEAFF. The CDR3 coding sequence is TGTGCCAGCAGTAGCGGCGTCCTGAACACTGAAGCTTTCTTT.

This chain links TRBV27 with TRBJ2-5, with D perhaps matching TRBD1 or TRBD2 (5 bases each). The germline CDR1 and CDR2 sequences are MNHEY and SMNVEV (reference sequence). The CDR3 extends over 13 amino acids. V dropped 5 bases and J dropped 5 bases, with 12 bases sitting between them. CDR3 loop: CASSRRGRETQYF. The CDR3 DNA follows: TGTGCCAGCAGTCGAAGGGGACGGGAGACCCAGTACTTC.

The CDR3 DNA reads TGTGCCAGCTCACCTTCCAAGGTCCTAGAAGGGGATAGCAATCAGCCCCAGCATTTT. Amino acids: CASSPSKVLEGDSNQPQHF. This sequence joins TRBV18 and TRBJ1-5; tentatively, D is TRBD1 (5 bases). The V end was cut by 3 bases, the J end by 0 bases, with 21 bases between. The germline V gene has CDR1 KGHSH and CDR2 LQKENI. CDR3 length: 19 residues.

Turning to this clone: The sample contains more than one DNA sequence encoding this CDR3. The chain employs TRBV18 and TRBJ1-6, with D possibly TRBD1 on 5 matching bases. With 2 bases removed from V and 10 bases from J, the gap between germline ends came to 12 bases. The germline gives CDR1 KGHSH, CDR2 LQKENI. This CDR3 comprises 14 residues. CDR3 amino acids: CASSPDQRGSPLHF. CDR3 sequence (DNA): TGTGCCAGCTCACCAGACCAGAGGGGCTCACCCCTCCACTTT.

The V and J genes are TRBV18 and TRBJ2-1; 13 nucleotides line up with TRBD2. Germline V lookup: CDR1 KGHSH, CDR2 LQKENI. J was trimmed by 2 bases and V by 0 bases; bases with no gene match: 4. This CDR3 has 18 residues. The CDR3 sequence is CASSPPVTSGGAYNEQFF. The CDR3 nucleotides read TGTGCCAGCTCACCACCGGTAACTAGCGGGGGGGCCTACAATGAGCAGTTCTTC.

The V call is TRBV5-1, the J call TRBJ2-7; D possibly uses TRBD1 or TRBD2 (5 bases each). The CDR3 spans 16 residues. The V end was cut by 4 bases, the J end by 0 bases, with 17 bases between. CDR1 is SGHRS, CDR2 YFSETQ, per germline. The CDR3, as DNA: TGCGCCAGCAGCCTATTACTAGGGGATAGCTCCTACGAGCAGTACTTC. It translates to CASSLLLGDSSYEQYF.

A remark on this clone: The same CDR3 can be traced to other DNA sequences in this sample. The V call is TRBV5-1, the J call TRBJ1-2, with D maybe TRBD1 (6 bases). The V end lost 0 bases, the J end lost 4 bases, and 10 bases lay between the germline ends. This CDR3 contains 14 residues. Germline V gene lookup returns CDR1 SGHRS and CDR2 YFSETQ. The CDR3 DNA reads TGCGCCAGCAGCTTGGGGCAGGGGAGCTATGGCTACACCTTC. Protein: CASSLGQGSYGYTF.

This clone came up a few times. This chain uses TRBV27 with TRBJ1-6; TRBD1 might be the D (5 bases). The CDR3 runs 15 residues. Germline lookup yields CDR1 MNHEY and CDR2 SMNVEV (reference sequence). V dropped 2 bases and J dropped 7 bases, with 12 bases sitting between them. CDR3 amino acids: CASSLVRGGNSPLHF. DNA of the CDR3: TGTGCCAGCAGTTTAGTAAGGGGTGGAAATTCACCCCTCCACTTT.

The V gene is TRBV5-1, the J gene TRBJ1-4; D is perhaps TRBD1 (5 bases). V lost 4 bases and J 7 bases, leaving 14 bases between the germline ends. The CDR3 covers 14 residues. CDR1 and CDR2 from the germline V gene are SGHRS and YFSETQ. CDR3 residues: CASSGAGSGEKLFF. Written as DNA, the CDR3 is TGCGCCAGCAGCGGCGCAGGGTCAGGTGAAAAACTGTTTTTT.

The chain carries TRBV6-5 and TRBJ1-1; D gene uncertain. The ends were cut back, 2 bases at V and 4 bases at J, with 11 bases in the middle. CDR3 length: 14 residues. Per the germline V gene, CDR1 is MNHEY and CDR2 is SVGAGI. The CDR3 DNA reads TGTGCCAGCAGTTACGATAGGAGTAGCACTGAAGCTTTCTTT. Protein: CASSYDRSSTEAFF.

The V call is TRBV7-2, the J call TRBJ1-2, with unresolved D. Trimming left V 1 base short and J 6 bases short, with 15 bases between. The CDR3 loop spans 15 amino acids. Germline V gives CDR1 SGHTA, CDR2 FQGNSA. CDR3: CASSLDRPYQNGYTF. As DNA, the CDR3 is TGTGCCAGCAGCTTAGATCGGCCATACCAGAATGGCTACACCTTC.

This chain joins TRBV28 and TRBJ2-2; D unresolved. Germline V lookup: CDR1 MDHEN, CDR2 SYDVKM. The length of the CDR3 is 13 residues. V gave up 2 bases and J gave up 2 bases, with 3 bases separating them. The CDR3 region has the DNA TGTGCCAGCAGTTTAACCAACACCGGGGAGCTGTTTTTT. This sequence encodes CASSLTNTGELFF.

The chain uses TRBV5-6 and TRBJ1-2, with D tentatively TRBD1 (5 bases). V was cut by 1 base and J by 7 bases, with 14 bases left in between. This CDR3 is built from 14 residues. The germline CDR1 and CDR2 sequences are SGHDT and YYEEEE. The CDR3 bases are TGTGCCAGCAGCTTGCTCCCGGGGCGAGGTGGCTACACCTTC. Protein sequence: CASSLLPGRGGYTF.